Listed below are T cell receptor beta chains from one sample, sequenced in a study of molecular identifiers for immune sequencing clone quantification. Each CDR3 protein is one row after TCRdb ran MiXCR on the PCR reads. There are 75,000 to 100,000 distinct CDR3 sequences in the sample; around 19% occur only once, and around 0.91% lies in the top ten. Sequenced: naive CD8+ T cells from blood, with Jurkat cell RNA spiked in. The source is a human donor in good health. Some libraries in this study had Jurkat cell RNA spiked in. Each CDR3 is given with its conserved first and last residue. A D gene is named only where the DNA matches it firmly. Clone size is shown for a subset of rows, as once, few, many or a class of expanded clone.

v_call,clone_size,d_call,j_call,cdr3_nt,cdr3_aa
TRBV28,many,NA,TRBJ2-3,TGTGCCAGCAGCTCCCTACGCGGTATTGATACGCAGTATTTT,CASSSLRGIDTQYF
TRBV30,many,NA,TRBJ2-6,TGTGCCTGGGCGTTAGGTTCTGGGGCCAACGTCCTGACTTTC,CAWALGSGANVLTF
TRBV7-9,many,TRBD1,TRBJ2-7,TGTGCCAGCAGCTTTTTATCCGGGACAGCCGAGCAGTACTTC,CASSFLSGTAEQYF
TRBV7-3,NA,TRBD1,TRBJ2-1,TGTGCCTGCAGCCCAAGGACAGGGGGCTCCTACAATGAGCAGTTCTTC,CACSPRTGGSYNEQFF
TRBV20-1,many,NA,TRBJ2-1,TGCAGTGCTAGAGATCCGGACGGGACAACTTACAATGAGCAGTTCTTC,CSARDPDGTTYNEQFF
TRBV2,many,NA,TRBJ1-6,TGTGCCAGCAGTGACTCTACCGAAAGCTCCTATAATTCACCCCTCCACTTT,CASSDSTESSYNSPLHF
TRBV20-1,many,NA,TRBJ2-7,TGCAGTGCCGAGGGCCAGGGGAACTACGAGCAGTACTTC,CSAEGQGNYEQYF
TRBV21-1,many,NA,TRBJ1-5,TGTGCCAGCAGCATACCCGACAGGGGTCCTGGTATAGGCAATCAGCCCCAGCATTTT,CASSIPDRGPGIGNQPQHF
TRBV6-1,many,TRBD2,TRBJ2-3,TGTGCCAGCAGTGAAGCGCTTCGGGGCGGGAGGGGTTCAGATACGCAGTATTTT,CASSEALRGGRGSDTQYF
TRBV6-5,many,NA,TRBJ2-4,TGTGCCAGCAGCGGACAGCTAGCCAAAAACATTCAGTACTTC,CASSGQLAKNIQYF
TRBV14,many,NA,TRBJ1-2,TGTGCCAGCAGCCCCCTCCCCTCTTTTGACGGCGAAGTGGATGGCTACACCTTC,CASSPLPSFDGEVDGYTF
TRBV20-1,NA,TRBD1,TRBJ2-7,TGCAGTGCAAGAGGGGGGACAGGGGAGGGGAACTCCTACGAGCAGTACTTC,CSARGGTGEGNSYEQYF
TRBV19,many,NA,TRBJ2-2,TGTGCCAGTAGTATAGGTGGGGCCGGGGAGCTGTTTTTT,CASSIGGAGELFF
TRBV12-3/TRBV12-4,many,TRBD1,TRBJ2-5,TGTGCCAGCAGTCAAGACAGGGGACAGACCCAGTACTTC,CASSQDRGQTQYF
TRBV6-2/TRBV6-3,NA,TRBD2,TRBJ2-7,TGTGCCAGCAGTTGGACTAGCTTCTCGGACGAGCAGTACTTC,CASSWTSFSDEQYF
TRBV19,many,TRBD1,TRBJ2-3,TGTGCCAGTAGTATGGGACAGGGCAGCGCAGATACGCAGTATTTT,CASSMGQGSADTQYF
TRBV9,NA,NA,TRBJ2-3,TGTGCCAGCAGCGTAGGTCAGGGGACATCAGATACGCAGTATTTT,CASSVGQGTSDTQYF
TRBV2,many,NA,TRBJ2-5,TGTGCCAGCAGTGATAAGCTAGAAGCTTCCGGACAGTACCAAGAGACCCAGTACTTC,CASSDKLEASGQYQETQYF
TRBV10-3,many,TRBD2,TRBJ2-5,TGTGCCATCAGCGGGACTAGCGGTGAAGAGACCCAGTACTTC,CAISGTSGEETQYF
TRBV6-2/TRBV6-3,many,TRBD2,TRBJ2-3,TGTGCCAGCAACCTACGACTAGCGGGGGGCACAGATACGCAGTATTTT,CASNLRLAGGTDTQYF
TRBV5-1,few,TRBD2,TRBJ2-3,TGCGCCAGCCATGGGTTAGCGGGGCACCAGGATACGCAGTATTTT,CASHGLAGHQDTQYF
TRBV27,many,NA,TRBJ2-3,TGTGCCAGCAGTTCCATAGAGGGGTACGCAGATACGCAGTATTTT,CASSSIEGYADTQYF
TRBV27,few,TRBD1,TRBJ2-7,TGTGCCAGCAGCTACGGGACAGCTGGGGCCTACGAGCAGTACTTC,CASSYGTAGAYEQYF
TRBV7-8,many,NA,TRBJ1-5,TGTGCCAGCCGCCGGGACAGCAATCAGCCCCAGCATTTT,CASRRDSNQPQHF
TRBV6-6,many,NA,TRBJ2-5,TGTGCCAGCAGTTACGAAGACAGTCAAGAGACCCAGTACTTC,CASSYEDSQETQYF
TRBV30,NA,NA,TRBJ2-1,TGTGCCCGGAGACCTCACAATGAGGAGTTCTTC,CARRPHNEEFF
TRBV5-1,NA,TRBD2,TRBJ2-7,TGCGCCGGCAGCGGGGACGCCTCCTACGAGCAGTACTTC,CAGSGDASYEQYF
TRBV27,many,TRBD2,TRBJ2-7,TGTGCCAGCAGTTTGCTAGCGGGGAGCTCCTACGAGCAGTACTTC,CASSLLAGSSYEQYF
TRBV5-4,many,TRBD1,TRBJ1-2,TGTGCCAGCAGCTTGGAAAGGGACAGGGTGACGTATGGCTACACCTTC,CASSLERDRVTYGYTF
TRBV25-1,many,TRBD2,TRBJ2-7,TGTGCCAGCAGGGATAGCGGGGGGGCCTCCTACGAGCAGTACTTC,CASRDSGGASYEQYF
TRBV6-2/TRBV6-3,many,NA,TRBJ1-5,TGTGCCAGCAGCCACAGAGGAGTACATCAGCCCCAGCATTTT,CASSHRGVHQPQHF
TRBV10-1,many,NA,TRBJ2-2,TGCGCCAGCAGTCTTCGGTGGGACACCGGGGAGCTGTTTTTT,CASSLRWDTGELFF
TRBV7-9,many,TRBD1,TRBJ2-1,TGTGCCAGCAGCTCCCGGACAGGGGCAGAATACAATGAGCAGTTCTTC,CASSSRTGAEYNEQFF
TRBV7-9,many,TRBD1,TRBJ2-7,TGTGCCAGCAGTCGGACAGGGACCTACGAGCAGTACTTC,CASSRTGTYEQYF
TRBV28,many,NA,TRBJ2-3,TGTGCCAGCAGCCTTGGCCTATTTACGAGCACAGATACGCAGTATTTT,CASSLGLFTSTDTQYF
TRBV19,few,NA,TRBJ1-6,TGTGCCAGTAGTTGGGAGGGCAGAGCGAATTCACCCCTCCACTTT,CASSWEGRANSPLHF
TRBV6-5,many,NA,TRBJ2-3,TGTGCCAGCAGTTCGCAGTATTTT,CASSSQYF
TRBV20-1,many,NA,TRBJ1-6,TGCAGTGCTAGAGAGGTCGGGAGCTCCTATAATTCACCCCTCCACTTT,CSAREVGSSYNSPLHF
TRBV5-6,NA,TRBD1,TRBJ2-7,TGTGCCAGCAGCTTGCGGGACAGGGAGCACGGGCAGTACTTC,CASSLRDREHGQYF
TRBV15,NA,NA,TRBJ1-2,TGTGCCACCAGCAGAGAGTGGGTTGGGCCGTCCTATGGCTACACCTTC,CATSREWVGPSYGYTF
TRBV2,many,TRBD2,TRBJ2-3,TGTGCCAGCAGTGCTCGGCGGGGGGGCCTTCGGGACACAGATACGCAGTATTTT,CASSARRGGLRDTDTQYF
TRBV7-6,many,NA,TRBJ2-7,TGTGCCAGCAGCTCGGGACGGGGGACCTACGAGCAGTACTTC,CASSSGRGTYEQYF
TRBV13,many,NA,TRBJ2-5,TGTGCCAGCAGCTTAGGAACCGGGCAAGAGACCCAGTACTTC,CASSLGTGQETQYF
TRBV7-8,many,NA,TRBJ1-2,TGTGCCAGCAGCCCATCGACAGCCCTTCGAGCTAACTATGGCTACACCTTC,CASSPSTALRANYGYTF
TRBV6-2/TRBV6-3,many,NA,TRBJ2-4,TGTGCCAGCAGTTACTCAGTGGCAGGGCCCACCCTAGCCAAAAACATTCAGTACTTC,CASSYSVAGPTLAKNIQYF
TRBV4-3,few,NA,TRBJ1-1,TGCGCCAGCAGCGGCGGGACACTGAACACTGAAGCTTTCTTT,CASSGGTLNTEAFF
TRBV13,many,TRBD2,TRBJ2-3,TGTGCCAGCAGCCCGAGCGGGGGGCCCACAGATACGCAGTATTTT,CASSPSGGPTDTQYF
TRBV7-9,many,NA,TRBJ1-5,TGTGCCAGCAGCTTATTCACAGGGTCGGAGCAGCCCCAGCATTTT,CASSLFTGSEQPQHF
TRBV7-2,NA,TRBD2,TRBJ2-7,TGTGCCAGCAGCCCTATAGCGGGGGGCCTGGGGGAGCAGTACTTC,CASSPIAGGLGEQYF
TRBV30,many,TRBD2,TRBJ2-5,TGTGCCTGCCACACTAGCGGGGGGAGGTGGGAGACCCAGTACTTC,CACHTSGGRWETQYF